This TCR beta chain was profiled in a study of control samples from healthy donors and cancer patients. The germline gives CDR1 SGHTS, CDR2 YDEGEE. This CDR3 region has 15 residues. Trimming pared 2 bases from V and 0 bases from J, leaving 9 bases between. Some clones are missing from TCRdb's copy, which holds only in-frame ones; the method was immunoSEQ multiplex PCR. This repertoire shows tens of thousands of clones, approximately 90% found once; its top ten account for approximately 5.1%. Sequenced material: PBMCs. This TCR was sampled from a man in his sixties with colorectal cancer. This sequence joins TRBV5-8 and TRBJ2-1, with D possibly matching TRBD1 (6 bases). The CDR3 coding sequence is TGTGCCAGCAGCTTCGACAGGAGCTCCTACAATGAGCAGTTCTTC. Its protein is CASSFDRSSYNEQFF.